The 15 T cell receptor beta chains below were found in one sample sequenced in a study of T cell changes during pregnancy in multiple sclerosis. Measured with immunoSEQ multiplex PCR; TCRdb has only the in-frame clones, and not every one. The sample consists of 30,000 or so clones, 75% to 90% of them appearing once. Here the sequenced sample was CD8+ T cells from peripheral blood mononuclear cells, taken in the second trimester of pregnancy. Receptors originate from a female donor with multiple sclerosis, enrolled in a pregnancy study.

The gene calls are TRBV9 and TRBJ2-3, with 10 bases aligning to TRBD2. After removal of 0 bases from V and 3 bases from J, the junction contained 10 bases not matched to a gene. The CDR3 has 18 amino acids. Germline assignment: CDR1 SGDLS and CDR2 YYNGEE. The DNA of the CDR3 is TGTGCCAGCAGCGTAGGAGCGGGAGGGCCGGTAAGGACAGATACGCAGTATTTT. Translation: CASSVGAGGPVRTDTQYF.

V gene TRBV4-1 combines with J gene TRBJ1-3; D remains ambiguous. The CDR3 totals 15 residues. The germline V gene has CDR1 MGHRA and CDR2 YSYEKL. With 1 base removed from V and 0 bases from J, the gap between germline ends came to 7 bases. The CDR3 sequence is CASSQGENSGNTIYF. The CDR3, as DNA: TGCGCCAGCAGCCAAGGCGAAAACTCTGGAAACACCATATATTTT.

This clone was seen a handful of times. The J gene is TRBJ1-1, the V gene TRBV7-9; no reliable D call. From germline, CDR1 is SEHNR and CDR2 FQNEAQ (reference sequence). This CDR3 has 13 residues. V lost 8 bases and J 0 bases, leaving 10 bases between the germline ends. CDR3 protein: CASGLTVNTEAFF. In nucleotides, the CDR3 is TGTGCCAGCGGTCTTACAGTGAACACTGAAGCTTTCTTT. Based on the CDR3 plus reference TRBV7-9 and TRBJ1-1, the full variable domain is DTGVSQNPRHKITKRGQNVTFRCDPISEHNRLYWYRQTLGQGPEFLTYFQNEAQLEKSRLLSDRFSAERPKGSFSTLEIQRTEQGDSAMYLCASGLTVNTEAFFGQGTRLTVV.

Comment on this clone: One end of the junction fails to match germline, which may point to a read error. CDR3 sequence reads: CASSNSYEQYF. The CDR3 nucleotides read TGTGCCAGCAGTAACTCTTACGAGCAGTACTTC. The chain employs TRBV6-5 and TRBJ2-5; D uncertain. TRBJ2-7 matches the DNA end more closely, so the J call is doubtful. Germline V gene lookup returns CDR1 MNHEY and CDR2 SVGAGI. The CDR3 runs 11 residues.

This clone has just one count. Other DNA variants within this sample encode the same CDR3. The chain joins TRBV15 to TRBJ2-7, with TRBD2 matching 10 bases. The CDR3 loop spans 14 amino acids. Germline loops: CDR1 LNHNV, CDR2 YYDKDF (reference sequence). Trimming removed 2 bases from V and 6 bases from J; junction bases left unmatched: 4. The CDR3 nucleotides read TGTGCCACCAGCAGACTAGCGGGAGAACGCGAGCAGTACTTC. Translation: CATSRLAGEREQYF.

J is TRBJ1-1 and V is TRBV7-6; D may be TRBD1 (5 bases). This CDR3 comprises 15 residues. Trimming stripped 5 bases from V and 0 bases from J, with 13 bases between. The germline V gene has CDR1 SGHVS and CDR2 FNYEAQ. For the CDR3, the DNA is TGTGCCAGCAGCCATCCGGGGGGGGTGAACACTGAAGCTTTCTTT. Amino acid sequence: CASSHPGGVNTEAFF.

The chain carries TRBV9 and TRBJ2-3; tentative D call: TRBD2 (5 bases). Germline V gene sequence: CDR1 SGDLS, CDR2 YYNGEE. With 5 bases removed from V and 3 bases from J, the gap between germline ends came to 16 bases. This CDR3 has 15 amino acids. In DNA form, the CDR3 reads TGTGCCAGCAGACCGGGATCCTCTTTAACAGATACGCAGTATTTT. Translating gives CASRPGSSLTDTQYF.

This chain connects TRBV19 to TRBJ1-1, with 7 nucleotides matching TRBD1. The germline CDR1 and CDR2 sequences are LNHDA and SQIVND (reference sequence). This CDR3 is 14 amino acids long. The J segment lost 4 bases and the V segment lost 5 bases, leaving 7 bases of the junction unmatched. The chain's CDR3 is CASSANQGGTEAFF. The CDR3 DNA reads TGTGCCAGTAGTGCCAACCAGGGGGGCACTGAAGCTTTCTTT.

The chain couples TRBV9 to TRBJ2-2; no clear D gene. The V end lost 4 bases, the J end lost 8 bases, and 18 bases lay between the germline ends. The CDR3 consists of 15 residues. Germline V gives CDR1 SGDLS, CDR2 YYNGEE. CDR3 residues: CASSPSAAGDGELFF. In nucleotides, the CDR3 is TGTGCCAGCAGCCCCTCGGCCGCCGGAGATGGGGAGCTGTTTTTT.

The CDR3 here is CASTKRLAGDNEQFF. The CDR3 region has the DNA TGTGCCAGCACAAAAAGACTAGCGGGAGACAATGAGCAGTTCTTC. The V and J genes are TRBV9 and TRBJ2-1, with TRBD2 matching over 12 bases. V trimming: 6 bases; J trimming: 5 bases; junction bases outside the gene matches: 6. Germline lookup yields CDR1 SGDLS and CDR2 YYNGEE. CDR3 length: 15 amino acids.

This sequence joins TRBV4-2 and TRBJ1-3; 7 bases are shared with TRBD1. Germline assignment: CDR1 LGHNA and CDR2 YNFKEQ. After removal of 4 bases from V and 0 bases from J, the junction contained 12 bases not matched to a gene. The CDR3 consists of 18 residues. The CDR3 sequence is CASSRNYRGESSGNTIYF. CDR3 sequence (DNA): TGTGCCAGCAGCCGAAATTACAGGGGCGAAAGCTCTGGAAACACCATATATTTT.

By proportion, this clone is medium-sized. The rearrangement uses TRBV18 and TRBJ1-5, with D tentatively TRBD1 (5 bases). Germline CDR1 is KGHSH and CDR2 is LQKENI. The germline V and J ends were trimmed by 5 bases and 1 base, with 15 bases remaining between them. This CDR3 has 16 residues. The CDR3 DNA reads TGTGCCAGCTCAGTCGGAGGGGCAGGGAGCAATCAGCCCCAGCATTTT. Its translation is CASSVGGAGSNQPQHF.

A remark on this clone: The identical CDR3 is also encoded by other nucleotide sequences in the sample. The V call is TRBV29-1, the J call TRBJ2-1; perhaps TRBD1 as D (5 bases). Germline V lookup: CDR1 SQVTM, CDR2 ANQGSEA. CDR3 length equals 15 residues. Trimming removed 0 bases from V and 8 bases from J, with 17 bases in between. This CDR3 reads CSVEESAGRKYEQFF. CDR3 DNA sequence: TGCAGCGTTGAAGAATCGGCAGGGCGAAAGTATGAGCAGTTCTTC.

The CDR3 loop is CASHPGGAAAGYTF. In DNA, the CDR3 is TGTGCCAGCCATCCCGGTGGGGCAGCCGCCGGCTACACCTTC. J is TRBJ1-2 and V is TRBV7-3; TRBD1 is a possible D gene (5 bases). Trimming stripped 8 bases from V and 8 bases from J, with 21 bases between. This CDR3 has 14 amino acids. CDR1 is SGHTA, CDR2 FQGTGA, per germline.

The CDR3 sequence is CAWRTEPYGNTEAFF. The CDR3 DNA sequence: TGTGCCTGGAGGACAGAGCCTTACGGGAACACTGAAGCTTTCTTT. The rearrangement uses TRBV30 and TRBJ1-1; a weak D match, TRBD1 (5 bases). In germline, CDR1 is GTSNPN, CDR2 SVGIG (reference sequence). The CDR3 has 15 amino acids. The germline V and J ends were trimmed by 3 bases and 1 base, with 15 bases remaining between them.